The T cell receptor (beta chain) under discussion was sequenced for a study of glioma-infiltrating T cells after dendritic cell vaccination. The sample's time point: after dendritic cell vaccination, including at tumor progression/relapse. Patients had residual fresh-frozen tumor tissue and more than two years of survival data. Data came from immunoSEQ multiplex PCR; TCRdb stores just in-frame clones and leaves some out. The sample yields more than 75,000 clones, roughly four fifths seen once. V was clipped by 10 bases and J by 4 bases; unmatched bases: 8. Looked up from germline, CDR1 is LGHNT and CDR2 is FRNRAP. CDR3 length equals 14 residues.

The material sequenced was blood, taken after dendritic cell vaccination. The chain joins TRBV12-5 to TRBJ1-5, with TRBD1 matching 9 bases. This sequence was found in a human donor with glioblastoma. CDR3 DNA sequence: TGTGCTACCACCCCGGGACAGGGTAATCAGCCCCAGCATTTT. It codes for CATTPGQGNQPQHF.